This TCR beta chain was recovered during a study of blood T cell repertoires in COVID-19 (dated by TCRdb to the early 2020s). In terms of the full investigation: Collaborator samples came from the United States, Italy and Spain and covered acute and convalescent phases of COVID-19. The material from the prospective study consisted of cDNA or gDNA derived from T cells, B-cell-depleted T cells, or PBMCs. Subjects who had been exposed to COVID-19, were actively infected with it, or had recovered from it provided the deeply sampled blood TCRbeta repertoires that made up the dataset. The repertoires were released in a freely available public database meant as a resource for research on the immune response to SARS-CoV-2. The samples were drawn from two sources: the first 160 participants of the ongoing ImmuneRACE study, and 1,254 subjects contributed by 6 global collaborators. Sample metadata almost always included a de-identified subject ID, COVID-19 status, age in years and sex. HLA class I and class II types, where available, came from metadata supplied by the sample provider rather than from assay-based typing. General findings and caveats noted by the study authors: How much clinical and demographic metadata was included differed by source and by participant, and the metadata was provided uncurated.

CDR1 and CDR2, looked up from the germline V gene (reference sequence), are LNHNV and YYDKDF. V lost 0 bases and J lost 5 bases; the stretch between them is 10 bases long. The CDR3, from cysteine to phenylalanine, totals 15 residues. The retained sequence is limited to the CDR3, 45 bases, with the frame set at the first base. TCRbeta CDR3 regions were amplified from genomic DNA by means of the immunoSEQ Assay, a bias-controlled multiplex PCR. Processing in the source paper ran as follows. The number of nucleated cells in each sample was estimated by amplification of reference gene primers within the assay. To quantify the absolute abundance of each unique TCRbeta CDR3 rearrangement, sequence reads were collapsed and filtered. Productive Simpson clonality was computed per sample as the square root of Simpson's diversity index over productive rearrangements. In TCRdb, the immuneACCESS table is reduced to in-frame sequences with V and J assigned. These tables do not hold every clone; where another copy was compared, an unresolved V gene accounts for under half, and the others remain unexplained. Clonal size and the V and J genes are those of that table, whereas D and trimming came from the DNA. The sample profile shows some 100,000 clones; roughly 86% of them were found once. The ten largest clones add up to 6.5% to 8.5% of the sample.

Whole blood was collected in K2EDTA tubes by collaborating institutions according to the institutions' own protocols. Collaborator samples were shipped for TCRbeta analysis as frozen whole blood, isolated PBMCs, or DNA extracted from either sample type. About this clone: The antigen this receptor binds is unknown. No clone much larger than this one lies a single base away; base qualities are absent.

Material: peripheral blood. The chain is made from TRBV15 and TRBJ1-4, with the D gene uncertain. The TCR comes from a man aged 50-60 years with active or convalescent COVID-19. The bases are TGTGCCACCAGCAGAGATCCCTTCCTGAATGAAAAACTGTTTTTT. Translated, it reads CATSRDPFLNEKLFF.